This T cell receptor beta chain was sequenced for a study of T-cell memory formation after mild COVID-19. Looked up from germline, CDR1 is MNHNY and CDR2 is SVGAGI (reference sequence). V shed 7 bases and J shed 4 bases, with 16 bases lying between them. The CDR3 extends over 14 amino acids. TCRdb analysed the 5' RACE reads with MiXCR anew, one entry per CDR3 protein. The sample shows about 430,000 distinct CDR3 sequences, about a sixth of them seen only once. This clonotype has a handful of counts. The TCR comes from a young man who had mild COVID-19 (a few samples of this study predate the infection). Cell type and time point are not known. Sequencing was performed on PBMCs or a T cell subset sorted from them (not recorded which). The chain employs TRBV6-6 and TRBJ1-1; D not certain. The CDR3 sequence: CASNGYLLSTEAFF. The CDR3 DNA is TGTGCCAGCAACGGCTACCTCTTGAGCACTGAAGCTTTCTTT.